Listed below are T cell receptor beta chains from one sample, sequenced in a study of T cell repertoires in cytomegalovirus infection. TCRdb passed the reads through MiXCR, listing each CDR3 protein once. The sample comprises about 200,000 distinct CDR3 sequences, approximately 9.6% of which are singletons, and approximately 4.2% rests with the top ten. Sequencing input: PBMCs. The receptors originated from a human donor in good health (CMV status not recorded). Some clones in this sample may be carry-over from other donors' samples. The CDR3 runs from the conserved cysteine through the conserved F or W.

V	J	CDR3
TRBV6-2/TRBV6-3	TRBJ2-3	CASSSVTTTDTQYF
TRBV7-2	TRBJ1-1	CASSFSSEAFF
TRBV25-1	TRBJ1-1	CASSESHFHRRDTEAFF
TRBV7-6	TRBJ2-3	CASSPWTASGSTDTQYF
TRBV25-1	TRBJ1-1	CASKKAGANTEAFF
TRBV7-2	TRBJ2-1	CASSLRRQGSYNEQFF
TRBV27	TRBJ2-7	CASSPTGQGQYF
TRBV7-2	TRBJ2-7	CASSLAGGPQVEQYF
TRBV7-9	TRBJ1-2	CASSSYILSYGYTF
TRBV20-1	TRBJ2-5	CSARGLELRETQYF
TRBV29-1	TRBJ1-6	CSVKTGGHSPLHF
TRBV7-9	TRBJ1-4	CASSWDSRPGEKLFF
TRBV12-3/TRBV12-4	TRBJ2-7	CASSLHQGIHEQYF
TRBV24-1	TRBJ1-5	CATDSGQNQPQHF
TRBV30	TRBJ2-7	CAWSVGGGAYEQYF
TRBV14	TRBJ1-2	CASSQASGAGYGCTF
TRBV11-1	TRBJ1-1	CASSRRGANKNTEAFF
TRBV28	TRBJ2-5	CASSLPTGGQETQYF
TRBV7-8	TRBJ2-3	CASSDGTSGKVVDTQYF
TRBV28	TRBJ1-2	CASSSGQASYGYTF